This T cell receptor (beta chain) was captured by sequencing in a study of blood T cell repertoires in COVID-19 (dated by TCRdb to the early 2020s). About the study as a whole: Samples covering the acute and convalescent phases of COVID-19 were provided by collaborators in the United States, Italy and Spain. The material from the prospective study consisted of cDNA or gDNA derived from T cells, B-cell-depleted T cells, or PBMCs. The dataset comprised deeply sampled blood TCRbeta repertoires from subjects exposed to, actively infected with, or recovered from COVID-19. The repertoires were released in a freely available public database intended as a resource for research on the immune response to SARS-CoV-2. Samples were obtained from the ongoing ImmuneRACE study (first 160 participants) and from 1,000 to 1,500 subjects provided by 6 global collaborators. Nearly every sample came with metadata listing a de-identified subject ID, COVID-19 status, age in years and sex. Where HLA class I and class II types were available, the types were taken from metadata supplied by the sample provider, not from assay-based typing. Broader findings and caveats from the paper: The quantity of clinical and demographic metadata differed by source and by participant and was supplied without curation.

A remark on this clone: Its recognized antigen is unknown. No much larger clone exists at a distance of one base, and base qualities are not known.

Each collaborating institution followed its own protocols to collect whole blood in K2EDTA tubes. For TCRbeta analysis, collaborators shipped samples as frozen whole blood, isolated PBMCs, or DNA extracted from either of those sample types. The immunoSEQ Assay, a bias-controlled multiplex PCR, was used to amplify TCRbeta CDR3 regions from genomic DNA. As for the authors' bioinformatics: Nucleated cell counts per sample were estimated from amplification of reference gene primers within the assay. Sequence reads were collapsed and filtered to measure the absolute abundance of every unique TCRbeta CDR3 rearrangement. For each sample, productive Simpson clonality was calculated by taking the square root of Simpson's diversity index across productive rearrangements. TCRdb took over this immuneACCESS table, retaining in-frame rearrangements with V and J assigned. Such tables are incomplete; in checked studies, under half of the missing clones stem from an unresolved V gene, and the remainder is unexplained. V, J and clone size derive from that table, while D and trimming were established from the DNA sequence. The sample data list about 220,000 clones, and roughly four fifths of these were observed just once. Clones ranked in the top ten supply 2% to 2.5% of the sample.

Ends trimmed: V by 2 bases, J by 5 bases; bases unmatched to a gene: 2. The germline V gene sets CDR1 to KGHDR and CDR2 to SFDVKD. From cysteine to phenylalanine, the CDR3 is 15 amino acids long. Only CDR3 DNA remains: 45 bases, in frame from the first base. The sequence was obtained from an older woman with acute or convalescent COVID-19. The sample taken for sequencing was peripheral blood. The rearrangement combines TRBV24-1 with TRBJ2-1; TRBD1 aligns with 10 central bases. The base sequence is TGTGCCACCAGTGATTCCGGACAGGGGGACAATGAGCAGTTCTTC. This sequence encodes CATSDSGQGDNEQFF.